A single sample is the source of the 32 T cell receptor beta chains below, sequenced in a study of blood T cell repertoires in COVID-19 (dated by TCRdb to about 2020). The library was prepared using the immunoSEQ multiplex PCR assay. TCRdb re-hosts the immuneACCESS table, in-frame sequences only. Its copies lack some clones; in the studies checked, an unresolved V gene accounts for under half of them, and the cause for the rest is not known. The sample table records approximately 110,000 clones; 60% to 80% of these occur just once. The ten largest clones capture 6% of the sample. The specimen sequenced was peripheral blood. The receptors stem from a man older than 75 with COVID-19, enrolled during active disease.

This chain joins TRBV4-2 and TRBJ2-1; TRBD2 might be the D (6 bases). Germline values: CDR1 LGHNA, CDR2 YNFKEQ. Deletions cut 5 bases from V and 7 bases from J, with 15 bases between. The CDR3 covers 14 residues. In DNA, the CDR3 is TGTGCCAGCAGCGCCCCGGGAGCCAGAAATGAGCAGTTCTTC. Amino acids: CASSAPGARNEQFF.

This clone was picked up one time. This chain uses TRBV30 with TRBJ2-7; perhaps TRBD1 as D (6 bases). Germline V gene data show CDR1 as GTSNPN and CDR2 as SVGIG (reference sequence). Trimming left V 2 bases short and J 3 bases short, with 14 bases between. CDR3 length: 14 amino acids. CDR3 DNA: TGTGCCTGGAGTCGTCCCGACAGGCGCTACGAGCAGTACTTC. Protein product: CAWSRPDRRYEQYF.

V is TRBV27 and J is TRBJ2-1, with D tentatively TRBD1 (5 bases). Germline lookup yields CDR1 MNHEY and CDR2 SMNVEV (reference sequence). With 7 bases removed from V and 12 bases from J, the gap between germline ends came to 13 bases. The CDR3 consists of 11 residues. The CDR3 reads CASTQGSSQFF. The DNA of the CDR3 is TGTGCCAGCACCCAGGGTAGTTCGCAGTTCTTC.

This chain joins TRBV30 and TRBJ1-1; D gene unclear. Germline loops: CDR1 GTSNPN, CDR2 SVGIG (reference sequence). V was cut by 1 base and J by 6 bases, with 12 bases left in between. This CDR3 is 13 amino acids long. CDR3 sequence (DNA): TGTGCCTGGAGTGCGGCTGGGAGAGCTGAAGCTTTCTTT. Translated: CAWSAAGRAEAFF. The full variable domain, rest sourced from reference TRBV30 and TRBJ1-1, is SQTIHQWPATLVQPVGSPLSLECTVEGTSNPNLYWYRQAAGRGLQLLFYSVGIGQISSEVPQNLSASRPQDRQFILSSKKLLLSDSGFYLCAWSAAGRAEAFFGQGTRLTVV.

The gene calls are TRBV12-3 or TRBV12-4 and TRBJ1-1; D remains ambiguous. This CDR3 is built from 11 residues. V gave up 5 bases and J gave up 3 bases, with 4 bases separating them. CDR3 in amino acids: CASSEDTEAFF. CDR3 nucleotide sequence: TGTGCCAGCAGTGAGGACACTGAAGCTTTCTTT.

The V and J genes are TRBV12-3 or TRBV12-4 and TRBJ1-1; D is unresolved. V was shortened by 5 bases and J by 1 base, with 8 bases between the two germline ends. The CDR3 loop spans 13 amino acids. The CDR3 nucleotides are TGTGCCAGCAGTGTTACAGCGAACACTGAAGCTTTCTTT. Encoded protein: CASSVTANTEAFF.

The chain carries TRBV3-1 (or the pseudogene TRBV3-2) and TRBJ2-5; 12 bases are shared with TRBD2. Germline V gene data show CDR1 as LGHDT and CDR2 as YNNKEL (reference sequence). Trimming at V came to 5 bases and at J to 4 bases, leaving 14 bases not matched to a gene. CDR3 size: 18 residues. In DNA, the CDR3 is TGTGCCAGCAGCATAAGACTAGCGGGAGTCTACGGGGGAGAGACCCAGTACTTC. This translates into CASSIRLAGVYGGETQYF.

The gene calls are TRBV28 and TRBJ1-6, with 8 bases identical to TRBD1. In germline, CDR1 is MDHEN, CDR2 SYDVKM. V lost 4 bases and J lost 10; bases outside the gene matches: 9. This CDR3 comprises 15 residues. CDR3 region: CASSSDRAGFSPLHF. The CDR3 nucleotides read TGTGCCAGCAGTTCGGACAGGGCGGGTTTCTCACCCCTCCACTTT.

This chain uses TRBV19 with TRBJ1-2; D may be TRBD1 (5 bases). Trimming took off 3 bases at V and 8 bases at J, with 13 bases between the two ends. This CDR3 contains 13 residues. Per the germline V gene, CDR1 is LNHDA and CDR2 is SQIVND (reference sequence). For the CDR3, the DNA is TGTGCCAGTAGTATTCTCGCAGGGTCAGGCTACACCTTC. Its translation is CASSILAGSGYTF.

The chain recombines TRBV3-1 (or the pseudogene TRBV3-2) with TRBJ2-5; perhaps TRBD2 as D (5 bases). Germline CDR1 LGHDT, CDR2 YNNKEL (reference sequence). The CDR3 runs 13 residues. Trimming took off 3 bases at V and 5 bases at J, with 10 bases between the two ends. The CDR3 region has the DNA TGTGCCAGCAGCCATCGGGATGGGGAGACCCAGTACTTC. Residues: CASSHRDGETQYF.

CDR3 in amino acids: CSASPYDQGGYTF. CDR3 coding DNA: TGCAGTGCTAGTCCCTACGACCAGGGTGGCTACACCTTC. V usage is TRBV20-1 and J usage is TRBJ1-2; D is possibly TRBD1 (5 bases). The germline CDR1 and CDR2 sequences are DFQATT and SNEGSKA (reference sequence). The CDR3 runs to 13 residues. The V end lost 3 bases, the J end lost 7 bases, and 15 bases lay between the germline ends.

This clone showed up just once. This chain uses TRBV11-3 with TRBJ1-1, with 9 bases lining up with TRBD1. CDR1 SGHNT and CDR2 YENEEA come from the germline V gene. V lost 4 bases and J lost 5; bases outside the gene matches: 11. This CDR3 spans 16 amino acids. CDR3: CASSSPGQGSGTEAFF. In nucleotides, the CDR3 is TGTGCCAGCAGCTCACCGGGACAGGGATCGGGGACTGAAGCTTTCTTT. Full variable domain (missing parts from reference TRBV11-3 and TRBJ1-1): EAGVVQSPRYKIIEKKQPVAFWCNPISGHNTLYWYLQNLGQGPELLIRYENEEAVDDSQLPKDRFSAERLKGVDSTLKIQPAELGDSAVYLCASSSPGQGSGTEAFFGQGTRLTVV.

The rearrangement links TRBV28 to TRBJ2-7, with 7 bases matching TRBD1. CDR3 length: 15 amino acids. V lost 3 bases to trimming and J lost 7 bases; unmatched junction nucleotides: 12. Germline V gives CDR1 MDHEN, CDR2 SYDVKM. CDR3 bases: TGTGCCAGCAGTTTTTTGACAGGGCACGCGCCTGAGCAGTACTTC. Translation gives CASSFLTGHAPEQYF.

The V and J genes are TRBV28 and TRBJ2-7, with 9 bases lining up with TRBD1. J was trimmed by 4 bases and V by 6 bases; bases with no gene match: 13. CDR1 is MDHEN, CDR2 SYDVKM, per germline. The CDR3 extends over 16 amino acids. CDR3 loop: CASSRGQGIIRYEQYF. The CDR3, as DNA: TGTGCCAGCAGCCGGGGACAGGGTATCATTCGATACGAGCAGTACTTC.

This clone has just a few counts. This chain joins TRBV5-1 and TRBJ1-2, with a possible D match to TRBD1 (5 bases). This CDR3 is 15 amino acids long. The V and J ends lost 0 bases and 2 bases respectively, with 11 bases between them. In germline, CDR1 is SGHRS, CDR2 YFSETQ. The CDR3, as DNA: TGCGCCAGCAGCTTGGCCGGCGGGGCCAACTATGGCTACACCTTC. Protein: CASSLAGGANYGYTF.

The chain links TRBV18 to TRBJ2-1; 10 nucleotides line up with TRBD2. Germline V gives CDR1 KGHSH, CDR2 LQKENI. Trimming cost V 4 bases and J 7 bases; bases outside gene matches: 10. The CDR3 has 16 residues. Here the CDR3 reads CASSQQLAGAFNEQFF. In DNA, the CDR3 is TGTGCCAGCTCACAACAGCTAGCGGGAGCCTTTAATGAGCAGTTCTTC.

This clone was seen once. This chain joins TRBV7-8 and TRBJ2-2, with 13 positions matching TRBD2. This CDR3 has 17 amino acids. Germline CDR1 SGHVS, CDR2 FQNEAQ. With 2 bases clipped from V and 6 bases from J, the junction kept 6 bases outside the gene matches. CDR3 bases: TGTGCCAGCAGCTTATGGGGAACTAGCGGGAGGGCCGGGGAGCTGTTTTTT. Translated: CASSLWGTSGRAGELFF.

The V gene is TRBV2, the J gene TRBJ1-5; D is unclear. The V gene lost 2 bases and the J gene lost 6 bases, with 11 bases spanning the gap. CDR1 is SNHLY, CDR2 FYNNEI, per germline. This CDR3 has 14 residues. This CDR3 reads CASSETGFGQPQHF. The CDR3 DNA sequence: TGTGCCAGCAGTGAAACGGGGTTCGGTCAGCCCCAGCATTTT.

CDR3 bases: TGTGCCAGCAGCTTGTTTAGTTCCTATGGCTACACCTTC. Translation gives CASSLFSSYGYTF. The V gene is TRBV13, the J gene TRBJ1-2; no definite D call. V was clipped by 3 bases and J by 4 bases, with 9 bases between them. CDR1 and CDR2 (germline): PRHDT, FYEKMQ (reference sequence). The CDR3 loop spans 13 amino acids.

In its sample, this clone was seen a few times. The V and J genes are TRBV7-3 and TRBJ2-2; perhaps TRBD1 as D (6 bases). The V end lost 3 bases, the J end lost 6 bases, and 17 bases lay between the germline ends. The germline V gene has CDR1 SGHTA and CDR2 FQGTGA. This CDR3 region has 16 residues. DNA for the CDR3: TGTGCCAGCAGCTTCTCACCCTCGACAGGATCCGGGGAGCTGTTTTTT. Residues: CASSFSPSTGSGELFF.

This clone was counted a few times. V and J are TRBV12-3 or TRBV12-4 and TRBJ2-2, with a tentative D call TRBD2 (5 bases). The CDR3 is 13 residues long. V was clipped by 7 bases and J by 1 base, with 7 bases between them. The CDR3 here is CASIRGNTGELFF. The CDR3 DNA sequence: TGTGCCAGCATTCGGGGGAACACCGGGGAGCTGTTTTTT.

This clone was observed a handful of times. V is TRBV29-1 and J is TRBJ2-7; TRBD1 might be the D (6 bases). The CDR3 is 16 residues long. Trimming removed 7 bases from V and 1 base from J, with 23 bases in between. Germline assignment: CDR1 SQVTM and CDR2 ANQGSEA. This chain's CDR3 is CSATESPVGQSYEQYF. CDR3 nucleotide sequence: TGCAGCGCTACAGAATCTCCGGTCGGACAGTCCTACGAGCAGTACTTC.

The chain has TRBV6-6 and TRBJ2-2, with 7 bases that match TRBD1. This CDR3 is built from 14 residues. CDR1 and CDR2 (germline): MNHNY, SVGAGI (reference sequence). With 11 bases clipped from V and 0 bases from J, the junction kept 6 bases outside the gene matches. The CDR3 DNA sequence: TGTGCCGGATCCGGGACAGCGAACACCGGGGAGCTGTTTTTT. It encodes CAGSGTANTGELFF.

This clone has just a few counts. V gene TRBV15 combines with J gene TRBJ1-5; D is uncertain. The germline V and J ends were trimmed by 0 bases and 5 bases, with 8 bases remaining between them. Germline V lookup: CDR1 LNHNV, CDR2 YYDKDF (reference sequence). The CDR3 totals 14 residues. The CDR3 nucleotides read TGTGCCACCAGCAGAGATCGCCGGTATCAGCCCCAGCATTTT. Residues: CATSRDRRYQPQHF.

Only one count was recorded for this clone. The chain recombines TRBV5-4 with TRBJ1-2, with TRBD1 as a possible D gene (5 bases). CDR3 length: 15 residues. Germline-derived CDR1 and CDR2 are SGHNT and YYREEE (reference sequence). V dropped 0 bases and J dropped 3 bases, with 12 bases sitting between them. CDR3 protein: CASSLGTRRDYGYTF. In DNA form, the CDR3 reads TGTGCCAGCAGCTTGGGGACACGCCGGGACTATGGCTACACCTTC.

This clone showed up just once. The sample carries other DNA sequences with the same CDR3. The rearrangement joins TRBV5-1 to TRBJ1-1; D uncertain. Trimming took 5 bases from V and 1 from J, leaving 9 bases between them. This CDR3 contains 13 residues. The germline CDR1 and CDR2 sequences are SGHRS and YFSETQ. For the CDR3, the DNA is TGCGCCAGCAGGTCCGGGTCGAACACTGAAGCTTTCTTT. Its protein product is CASRSGSNTEAFF. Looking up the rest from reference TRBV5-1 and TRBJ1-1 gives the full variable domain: KAGVTQTPRYLIKTRGQQVTLSCSPISGHRSVSWYQQTPGQGLQFLFEYFSETQRNKGNFPGRFSGRQFSNSRSEMNVSTLELGDSALYLCASRSGSNTEAFFGQGTRLTVV.

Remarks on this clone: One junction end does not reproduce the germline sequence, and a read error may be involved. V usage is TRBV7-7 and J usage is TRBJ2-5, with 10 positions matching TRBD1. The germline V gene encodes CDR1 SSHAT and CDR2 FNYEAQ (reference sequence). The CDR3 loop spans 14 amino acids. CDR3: CASSRDRGSETQYF. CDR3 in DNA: TGTGCTAGCAGCCGGGACAGGGGATCGGAGACCCAGTACTTC.

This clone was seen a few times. The CDR3 loop reads CASSERTGNTEAFF. In DNA form, the CDR3 reads TGTGCCAGCAGTGAACGGACAGGGAACACTGAAGCTTTCTTT. This chain uses TRBV28 with TRBJ1-1; 7 nucleotides align to TRBD1. Germline V CDR1 and CDR2: MDHEN, SYDVKM. The CDR3 has 14 amino acids. Trimming removed 5 bases from V and 1 base from J; junction bases left unmatched: 4.

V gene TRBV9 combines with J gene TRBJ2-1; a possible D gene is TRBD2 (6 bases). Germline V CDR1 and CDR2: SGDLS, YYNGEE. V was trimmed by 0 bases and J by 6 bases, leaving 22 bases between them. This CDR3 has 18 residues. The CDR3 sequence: CASSVARIGTPGGNEQFF. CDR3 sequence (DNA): TGTGCCAGCAGCGTAGCACGCATCGGGACCCCCGGGGGCAATGAGCAGTTCTTC. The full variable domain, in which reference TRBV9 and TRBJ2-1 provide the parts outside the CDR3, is DSGVTQTPKHLITATGQRVTLRCSPRSGDLSVYWYQQSLDQGLQFLIQYYNGEERAKGNILERFSAQQFPDLHSELNLSSLELGDSALYFCASSVARIGTPGGNEQFFGPGTRLTVL.

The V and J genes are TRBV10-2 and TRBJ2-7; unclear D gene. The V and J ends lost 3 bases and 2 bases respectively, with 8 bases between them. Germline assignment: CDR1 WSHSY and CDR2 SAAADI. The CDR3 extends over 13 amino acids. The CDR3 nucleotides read TGCGCCAGCAGTGAACAGATTCCCTACGAGCAGTACTTC. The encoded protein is CASSEQIPYEQYF.

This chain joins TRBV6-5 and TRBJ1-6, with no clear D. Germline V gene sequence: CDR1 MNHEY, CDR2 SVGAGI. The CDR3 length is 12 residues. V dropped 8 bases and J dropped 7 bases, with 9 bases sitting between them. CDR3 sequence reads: CASSPGNSPLHF. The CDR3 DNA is TGTGCCAGCTCCCCGGGGAATTCACCCCTCCACTTT.

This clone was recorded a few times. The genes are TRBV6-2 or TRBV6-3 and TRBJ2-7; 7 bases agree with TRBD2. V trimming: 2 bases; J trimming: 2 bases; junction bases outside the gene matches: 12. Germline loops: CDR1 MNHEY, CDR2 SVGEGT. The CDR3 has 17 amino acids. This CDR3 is CASSYPSGRRHPYEQYF. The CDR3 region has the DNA TGTGCCAGCAGTTACCCTAGCGGCCGACGCCACCCCTACGAGCAGTACTTC.